Listed here are 20 T cell receptor beta chains from one sample, sequenced in a study of blood T cell repertoires in COVID-19. The method was immunoSEQ multiplex PCR; TCRdb's version includes in-frame clones alone and lacks a portion of them. The repertoire holds about 490,000 clones, with 75% to 90% as singletons. The source material was peripheral blood. The receptors shown here come from a human donor in a cohort sampled during active COVID-19.

V is TRBV5-1 and J is TRBJ2-1; 10 bases agree with TRBD2. The CDR3 loop spans 16 amino acids. In germline, CDR1 is SGHRS, CDR2 YFSETQ. Trimming cost V 4 bases and J 7 bases; bases outside gene matches: 11. CDR3 sequence (DNA): TGCGCCAGCAGCACCGTTGCGGGACTAGCGTGGAATGAGCAGTTCTTC. It is translated as CASSTVAGLAWNEQFF.

The rearrangement links TRBV7-8 to TRBJ2-6; D remains unclear. This CDR3 is 15 amino acids long. Deletions cut 2 bases from V and 1 base from J, with 6 bases between. CDR1 is SGHVS and CDR2 is FQNEAQ in the germline V gene. This CDR3 reads CASSLTGSGANVLTF. In nucleotides, the CDR3 is TGTGCCAGCAGCTTAACGGGTTCTGGGGCCAACGTCCTGACTTTC.

The chain joins TRBV6-6 to TRBJ2-5; D unresolved. From germline, CDR1 is MNHNY and CDR2 SVGAGI (reference sequence). The CDR3 loop spans 14 amino acids. V lost 8 bases to trimming and J lost 1 base, with 14 bases between them. The CDR3 sequence: CASHPLNSQETQYF. The CDR3, as DNA: TGTGCCAGCCATCCCCTTAACAGCCAAGAGACCCAGTACTTC.

This clone was detected only a few times. An end of the junction differs from the germline gene, which may be a read error. This chain connects TRBV9 to TRBJ2-1, with 7 bases lining up with TRBD2. CDR1 SGDLS and CDR2 YYNGEE come from the germline V gene. CDR3 length: 13 residues. CDR3 nucleotide sequence: TGTGCCAGCAGCGCCGGGGACTACGATGAGCAGTTCTTC. The encoded protein is CASSAGDYDEQFF.

The chain couples TRBV15 to TRBJ2-1, with TRBD2 as a possible D gene (5 bases). The CDR3 runs to 14 residues. V shed 5 bases and J shed 6 bases, with 14 bases lying between them. Germline CDR1 is LNHNV and CDR2 is YYDKDF (reference sequence). CDR3 DNA: TGTGCCACCAGCCCCGGCTTGGGAGTCAATGAGCAGTTCTTC. It codes for CATSPGLGVNEQFF.

The CDR3 is CASSLRFIERSVYEQYF. In nucleotides, the CDR3 is TGTGCCAGCAGCTTAAGGTTTATCGAGCGTTCTGTCTACGAGCAGTACTTC. This chain joins TRBV7-3 and TRBJ2-7; D is ambiguous. This CDR3 is 17 amino acids long. CDR1 is SGHTA, CDR2 FQGTGA, per germline. V was cut by 1 base and J by 3 bases, with 19 bases left in between.

The chain recombines TRBV28 with TRBJ1-2; D is ambiguous. V gave up 2 bases and J gave up 1 base, with 26 bases separating them. The CDR3 loop spans 20 amino acids. Germline assignment: CDR1 MDHEN and CDR2 SYDVKM. This chain's CDR3 is CASSLNLVWTTVLLNYGYTF. The DNA for the CDR3 is TGTGCCAGCAGTTTAAATTTAGTATGGACTACAGTTTTACTTAACTATGGCTACACCTTC.

V and J are TRBV2 and TRBJ2-3, with D tentatively TRBD2 (7 bases). Trimming left V 4 bases short and J 7 bases short, with 24 bases between. This CDR3 spans 17 amino acids. Germline values: CDR1 SNHLY, CDR2 FYNNEI. In DNA, the CDR3 is TGTGCCAGCAGTGGGCGAGGGGGGCGGGGGATTGAAAATACGCAGTATTTT. It yields the protein CASSGRGGRGIENTQYF.

This clone has just one count. This CDR3 reads CAWEGQINTEAFF. The CDR3 DNA sequence: TGTGCCTGGGAGGGACAGATCAACACTGAAGCTTTCTTT. The rearrangement links TRBV30 to TRBJ1-1; the match to TRBD1 covers 7 bases. The CDR3 loop spans 13 amino acids. J gave up 2 bases and V 5 bases, and 5 bases lay outside the gene matches. Per germline, CDR1 GTSNPN and CDR2 SVGIG (reference sequence). Full variable domain (outside the CDR3, taken from reference TRBV30 and TRBJ1-1): SQTIHQWPATLVQPVGSPLSLECTVEGTSNPNLYWYRQAAGRGLQLLFYSVGIGQISSEVPQNLSASRPQDRQFILSSKKLLLSDSGFYLCAWEGQINTEAFFGQGTRLTVV.

J is TRBJ2-7 and V is TRBV6-5; tentatively, D is TRBD2 (6 bases). The V end was cut by 5 bases, the J end by 5 bases, with 16 bases between. From germline, CDR1 is MNHEY and CDR2 SVGAGI. The CDR3 sequence is 14 residues long. CDR3 residues: CASSMFRDSHEQYF. The DNA of the CDR3 is TGTGCCAGCAGTATGTTCCGGGACTCTCACGAGCAGTACTTC.

This clone was seen once. CDR3 protein: CASSLAGGAYEQYF. The CDR3 nucleotides are TGTGCCAGCAGTCTAGCGGGAGGCGCCTACGAGCAGTACTTC. J is TRBJ2-7 and V is TRBV5-4; the match to TRBD2 covers 11 bases. This CDR3 comprises 14 residues. Looked up from germline, CDR1 is SGHNT and CDR2 is YYREEE (reference sequence). J was trimmed by 2 bases and V by 5 bases; bases with no gene match: 3.

Here the CDR3 DNA reads TGCGCCAGCAGCCAGGGACAGGGGGCCGCCGAGCAGTACTTC. This codes for CASSQGQGAAEQYF. V gene TRBV5-1 combines with J gene TRBJ2-7; TRBD1 matches 12 bases. CDR3 size: 14 residues. With 4 bases clipped from V and 6 bases from J, the junction kept 5 bases outside the gene matches. Germline CDR1 is SGHRS and CDR2 is YFSETQ.

The chain employs TRBV14 and TRBJ2-1; 11 bases match TRBD2. With V trimmed by 0 bases and J by 3 bases, 13 bases remained unmatched. CDR3 length: 20 amino acids. Germline CDR1 is SGHDN and CDR2 is FVKESK. This CDR3 is CASSQDMISGRVWDYNEQFF. The CDR3 DNA is TGTGCCAGCAGCCAAGATATGATTAGCGGGAGGGTTTGGGACTACAATGAGCAGTTCTTC.

The gene calls are TRBV20-1 and TRBJ2-2, with 12 bases that match TRBD2. The CDR3 totals 14 residues. V lost 3 bases to trimming and J lost 7 bases; unmatched junction nucleotides: 3. Germline V gives CDR1 DFQATT, CDR2 SNEGSKA (reference sequence). The CDR3 bases are TGCAGTGCTAGTAGACTAGCGGGAGTCGGGGAGCTGTTTTTT. Encoded protein: CSASRLAGVGELFF.

The V gene is TRBV6-2 or TRBV6-3, the J gene TRBJ2-1, with D perhaps TRBD2 (7 bases). In germline, CDR1 is MNHEY, CDR2 SVGEGT. The CDR3 is made up of 15 amino acids. Trimming took off 6 bases at V and 9 bases at J, with 21 bases between the two ends. CDR3 sequence: CASSPSGTQGSEQFF. Written as DNA, the CDR3 is TGTGCCAGCAGCCCTAGCGGAACCCAGGGGAGTGAGCAGTTCTTC.

This clone was recorded once. The chain employs TRBV7-2 and TRBJ2-7; 8 bases line up with TRBD2. CDR1 SGHTA and CDR2 FQGNSA come from the germline V gene. The CDR3 has 15 amino acids. V lost 1 base, J lost 5 bases, and 7 bases stayed unmatched. The CDR3 region is CASSLGGAGADEQYF. CDR3 in DNA: TGTGCCAGCAGCTTAGGGGGAGCGGGAGCGGACGAGCAGTACTTC.

The V and J genes are TRBV5-4 and TRBJ2-5, with D tentatively TRBD2 (6 bases). CDR1 and CDR2 from the germline V gene are SGHNT and YYREEE (reference sequence). V lost 1 base to trimming and J lost 4 bases, with 11 bases between them. The CDR3 runs to 14 residues. The CDR3 region has the DNA TGTGCCAGCAGCTTGCCGGGAGAGGGAGAGACCCAGTACTTC. This encodes CASSLPGEGETQYF.

The rearrangement joins TRBV7-8 to TRBJ2-3; D is uncertain. The V end was cut by 2 bases, the J end by 2 bases, with 5 bases between. CDR3 length: 13 amino acids. CDR1 is SGHVS, CDR2 FQNEAQ, per germline. CDR3 in amino acids: CASSLTDTDTQYF. The CDR3 DNA reads as TGTGCCAGCAGCTTAACAGACACAGATACGCAGTATTTT.

The V gene is TRBV7-3, the J gene TRBJ2-5; 15 bases line up with TRBD2. CDR3 length: 17 residues. The J segment lost 2 bases and the V segment lost 5 bases, leaving 6 bases of the junction unmatched. Germline-derived CDR1 and CDR2 are SGHTA and FQGTGA. CDR3 coding DNA: TGTGCCAGCAGCCGAAAGGGGACTAGCGGGAGGCAAGAGACCCAGTACTTC. Encoded protein: CASSRKGTSGRQETQYF.

V gene TRBV7-8 combines with J gene TRBJ1-6; 8 bases match TRBD1. This CDR3 is 15 amino acids long. Trimming cost V 4 bases and J 7 bases; bases outside gene matches: 6. CDR1 SGHVS and CDR2 FQNEAQ come from the germline V gene. The CDR3 sequence is CASSSRTGQNSPLHF. The CDR3 nucleotides read TGTGCCAGCAGCTCCAGGACAGGGCAGAATTCACCCCTCCACTTT.